This TCR beta chain was sequenced during a study of T cells in Graves' hyperthyroidism and ophthalmopathy. Reasons for excluding patients were uncontrolled infection, other autoimmune disease, pregnancy or lactation. Amplification targeted TCR beta CDR3 regions from RNA transcripts. The TCR CDR3 was amplified in a first-round RT-PCR using the HTBI primer set. TCRdb itself ran the multiplex PCR reads through MiXCR, one entry per CDR3 protein. The sample contains some 400,000 distinct CDR3 sequences, 15% to 20% of which appear only once. Germline loops: CDR1 SGHAT, CDR2 FQNNGV. CDR3 length equals 13 residues. V was clipped by 4 bases and J by 1 base, with 7 bases between them. Many counts were recorded for this clonotype.

The sequencing sample was made of blood. The TCR was taken from a woman younger than 35 with Graves' hyperthyroidism. V gene TRBV11-2 combines with J gene TRBJ2-5; unclear D gene. The CDR3 spells CASSSQIQETQYF. CDR3 DNA sequence: TGTGCCAGCAGCTCTCAGATCCAAGAGACCCAGTACTTC.